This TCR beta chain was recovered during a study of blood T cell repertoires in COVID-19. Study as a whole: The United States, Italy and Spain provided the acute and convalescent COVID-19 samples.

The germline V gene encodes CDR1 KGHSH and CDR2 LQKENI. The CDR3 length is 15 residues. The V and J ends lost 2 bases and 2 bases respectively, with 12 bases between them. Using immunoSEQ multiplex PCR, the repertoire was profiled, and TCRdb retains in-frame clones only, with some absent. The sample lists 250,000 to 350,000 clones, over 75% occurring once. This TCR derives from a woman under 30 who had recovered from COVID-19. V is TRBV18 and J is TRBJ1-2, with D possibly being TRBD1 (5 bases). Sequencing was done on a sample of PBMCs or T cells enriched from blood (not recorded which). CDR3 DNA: TGTGCCAGCTCACCAAGTCAGGGAGGAAACTATGGCTACACCTTC. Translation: CASSPSQGGNYGYTF.